What follows are 22 T cell receptor beta chains derived from one specimen sequenced in a study of cytomegalovirus exposure and HLA in healthy donors (dated by TCRdb to between 2016 and 2019). Preparation of the library involved the immunoSEQ multiplex PCR assay. The multiplex PCR relied on a mix of 60 forward primers for TCR Vbeta segments and 13 reverse primers for TCR Jbeta segments. Held by TCRdb, this immuneACCESS table contains in-frame sequences only and omits some clones. Under half of the omission traces to an unresolved V gene where checked; the cause of the rest is unknown. Within this sample are 200,000 or so clones, with around 86% of them counted one time only. The ten largest clones add up to about 3% of the sample. Material for sequencing was PBMCs. These receptors were collected from a middle-aged woman in good health and CMV-seronegative.

This chain connects TRBV7-9 to TRBJ1-5; TRBD1 might be the D (6 bases). The CDR3 is made up of 15 amino acids. From germline, CDR1 is SEHNR and CDR2 FQNEAQ (reference sequence). The V and J ends lost 4 bases and 6 bases respectively, with 16 bases between them. The CDR3 region is CASSYGTGGGQPQHF. The CDR3 region has the DNA TGTGCCAGCAGCTACGGAACGGGGGGCGGTCAGCCCCAGCATTTT. Full variable domain (missing parts from reference TRBV7-9 and TRBJ1-5): DTGVSQNPRHKITKRGQNVTFRCDPISEHNRLYWYRQTLGQGPEFLTYFQNEAQLEKSRLLSDRFSAERPKGSFSTLEIQRTEQGDSAMYLCASSYGTGGGQPQHFGDGTRLSIL.

This rearrangement joins TRBV9 to TRBJ1-1; no clear D. Trimming stripped 0 bases from V and 6 bases from J, with 15 bases between. The CDR3 totals 15 residues. Germline V gives CDR1 SGDLS, CDR2 YYNGEE. This CDR3 reads CASSVATGGASEAFF. CDR3 DNA: TGTGCCAGCAGCGTAGCTACTGGAGGAGCATCTGAAGCTTTCTTT.

In nucleotides, the CDR3 is TGTGCCAGCAGCGCCGCGAGAAGAAATGAAAAACTGTTTTTT. This gives the protein CASSAARRNEKLFF. The J gene is TRBJ1-4, the V gene TRBV7-9; no firm D call. CDR1 is SEHNR and CDR2 is FQNEAQ in the germline V gene (reference sequence). There are 14 residues in the CDR3. V lost 5 bases to trimming and J lost 5 bases, with 12 bases between them.

V usage is TRBV19 and J usage is TRBJ1-5; weak D call: TRBD1 (6 bases). V lost 7 bases to trimming and J lost 7 bases, with 20 bases between them. The CDR3 consists of 15 residues. The V gene's germline CDR1 is LNHDA and CDR2 SQIVND (reference sequence). In nucleotides, the CDR3 is TGTGCCAGTAATCCCCGGCAGGGGAATGGCCAGCCCCAGCATTTT. Translated: CASNPRQGNGQPQHF.

V gene TRBV5-1 combines with J gene TRBJ2-7; 9 nucleotides line up with TRBD1. J was trimmed by 2 bases and V by 9 bases; bases with no gene match: 9. The germline V gene encodes CDR1 SGHRS and CDR2 YFSETQ. This CDR3 contains 14 residues. The CDR3 DNA reads as TGCGCCATTTCTCCGGGACAGGGCACCTACGAGCAGTACTTC. The encoded protein is CAISPGQGTYEQYF. Supplemented by reference TRBV5-1 and TRBJ2-7, the full variable domain reads KAGVTQTPRYLIKTRGQQVTLSCSPISGHRSVSWYQQTPGQGLQFLFEYFSETQRNKGNFPGRFSGRQFSNSRSEMNVSTLELGDSALYLCAISPGQGTYEQYFGPGTRLTVT.

V gene TRBV25-1 combines with J gene TRBJ1-5; D perhaps matches TRBD1 (5 bases). Per the germline V gene, CDR1 is MGHDK and CDR2 is SYGVNS. The CDR3 has 12 residues. V lost 5 bases to trimming and J lost 6 bases, with 8 bases between them. This chain's CDR3 is CASSQGIQPQHF. In DNA, the CDR3 is TGTGCCAGCAGTCAGGGAATTCAGCCCCAGCATTTT.

The chain uses TRBV7-3 and TRBJ2-2; 8 bases map to TRBD1. CDR3 length: 14 amino acids. Germline V gene lookup returns CDR1 SGHTA and CDR2 FQGTGA. V was clipped by 0 bases and J by 8 bases; unmatched bases: 2. The CDR3 is CASSLTQGVGELFF. The CDR3 DNA sequence: TGTGCCAGCAGCTTAACACAGGGGGTGGGGGAGCTGTTTTTT.

The V call is TRBV20-1, the J call TRBJ2-5; 7 nucleotides line up with TRBD1. This CDR3 region has 11 residues. In germline, CDR1 is DFQATT, CDR2 SNEGSKA (reference sequence). The CDR3 region has the DNA TGCAGCGGGACAGCCCAAGAGACCCAGTACTTC. Protein sequence: CSGTAQETQYF.

V and J are TRBV7-9 and TRBJ2-7; 8 nucleotides match TRBD2. V was clipped by 2 bases and J by 3 bases; unmatched bases: 3. Per germline, CDR1 SEHNR and CDR2 FQNEAQ (reference sequence). There are 14 residues in the CDR3. CDR3 sequence: CASSLRTSSYEQYF. The CDR3 DNA is TGTGCCAGCAGCTTACGGACTAGCAGCTACGAGCAGTACTTC.

The chain carries TRBV19 and TRBJ2-7; 7 bases are a match to TRBD2. Germline CDR1 and CDR2: LNHDA and SQIVND (reference sequence). J lost 0 bases, V lost 3 bases, and 5 bases had no gene match. CDR3 length equals 15 residues. The DNA of the CDR3 is TGTGCCAGTAGTATTGCTAGCGGACACTCCTACGAGCAGTACTTC. Residues: CASSIASGHSYEQYF.

The rearrangement uses TRBV10-2 and TRBJ2-4; 8 bases match TRBD2. The CDR3 has 14 amino acids. Trimming removed 5 bases from V and 8 bases from J; junction bases left unmatched: 8. The germline gives CDR1 WSHSY, CDR2 SAAADI. The CDR3 sequence is CASSIAGKVDIQYF. Written as DNA, the CDR3 is TGCGCCAGCAGTATAGCGGGAAAGGTTGACATTCAGTACTTC.

This chain links TRBV2 with TRBJ2-5; TRBD1 aligns across 8 bases. CDR3 size: 13 residues. The germline V gene encodes CDR1 SNHLY and CDR2 FYNNEI. Trimming removed 6 bases from V and 5 bases from J; junction bases left unmatched: 5. CDR3 bases: TGTGCCAGCAGAAGAACAGGGGGTGAGACCCAGTACTTC. Protein sequence: CASRRTGGETQYF.

V is TRBV10-3 and J is TRBJ2-6; D is uncertain. CDR1 and CDR2 from the germline V gene are ENHRY and SYGVKD. The CDR3 has 16 amino acids. V was clipped by 0 bases and J by 0 bases, with 6 bases between them. CDR3 nucleotides: TGTGCCATCAGTGAGTCGAAGAGCTCTGGGGCCAACGTCCTGACTTTC. This sequence encodes CAISESKSSGANVLTF.

This clone was seen a single time. The chain uses TRBV7-8 and TRBJ1-1, with 12 bases that match TRBD1. This CDR3 region has 15 residues. V lost 2 bases, J lost 10 bases, and 8 bases stayed unmatched. The germline V gene encodes CDR1 SGHVS and CDR2 FQNEAQ. Written as DNA, the CDR3 is TGTGCCAGCAGCTTATCTCCGGGACAGGGGGCTAGAGCTTTCTTT. Its translation: CASSLSPGQGARAFF.

The rearrangement uses TRBV7-2 and TRBJ2-7; D perhaps matches TRBD2 (5 bases). In germline, CDR1 is SGHTA, CDR2 FQGNSA. CDR3 length: 16 residues. The V end was cut by 1 base, the J end by 3 bases, with 16 bases between. This chain's CDR3 is CASSLGPGKTGYEQYF. The CDR3 coding sequence is TGTGCCAGCAGCTTAGGTCCCGGGAAGACCGGCTACGAGCAGTACTTC.

The rearrangement uses TRBV5-6 and TRBJ2-3; D is possibly TRBD1 (5 bases). Per germline, CDR1 SGHDT and CDR2 YYEEEE. Trimming pared 1 base from V and 0 bases from J, leaving 9 bases between. The CDR3 length is 15 residues. CDR3 DNA sequence: TGTGCCAGCAGCTTGAACAGGCCTAGCACAGATACGCAGTATTTT. Translating it yields CASSLNRPSTDTQYF.

Note on this clone: Mismatch with germline at one junction end may stem from a read error. This rearrangement joins TRBV27 to TRBJ1-2, with 7 bases that match TRBD1. CDR3 length equals 15 residues. Germline lookup yields CDR1 MNHEY and CDR2 SMNVEV (reference sequence). The CDR3 is CASSPVGQMNYGHTF. The CDR3 DNA is TGTGCCAGCAGTCCAGTGGGACAGATGAACTATGGCCACACCTTC.

The chain is built from TRBV1 and TRBJ2-2; TRBD2 is taken as the D call from the table, unchecked against the DNA. TRBV1 is a pseudogene segment. The CDR3 length is 11 residues. The CDR3 reads CTSSSTGELFF. In nucleotides, the CDR3 is TGCACCAGCAGTAGCACCGGGGAGCTGTTTTTT.

The chain joins TRBV27 to TRBJ2-3; D perhaps matches TRBD1 (6 bases). Looked up from germline, CDR1 is MNHEY and CDR2 is SMNVEV (reference sequence). V dropped 2 bases and J dropped 2 bases, with 23 bases sitting between them. The CDR3 is 19 amino acids. The CDR3 DNA reads TGTGCCAGCAGTTTAACCAGGGGCTACCCCAATACCGTCACAGATACGCAGTATTTT. As protein: CASSLTRGYPNTVTDTQYF.

This clone has a count of ten or more. The chain combines TRBV27 with TRBJ2-6; 9 bases align to TRBD1. The CDR3 is 18 amino acids. Looked up from germline, CDR1 is MNHEY and CDR2 is SMNVEV (reference sequence). V dropped 2 bases and J dropped 0; count of bases not matched to a gene: 5. The DNA for the CDR3 is TGTGCCAGCAGTTTACTATGGGACAGGGTCTCTGGGGCCAACGTCCTGACTTTC. Protein sequence: CASSLLWDRVSGANVLTF.

This clone was recorded only once. The chain combines TRBV5-1 with TRBJ2-3, with D tentatively TRBD2 (6 bases). The CDR3 spans 13 residues. Germline values: CDR1 SGHRS, CDR2 YFSETQ. V lost 4 bases and J lost 5, with 11 bases in between. The CDR3 loop is CASSLGGIDTQYF. Here the CDR3 DNA reads TGCGCCAGCAGCCTGGGCGGGATAGATACGCAGTATTTT.

This clone was detected only a few times. The V call is TRBV5-4, the J call TRBJ1-2, with 9 bases aligning to TRBD1. Per the germline V gene, CDR1 is SGHNT and CDR2 is YYREEE (reference sequence). Losses at the gene ends were 5 bases for V and 1 base for J; bases not matched to a gene: 9. This CDR3 is built from 16 residues. CDR3 coding DNA: TGTGCCAGCAGTTACGGACAGGGGCTTGATAACTATGGCTACACCTTC. Amino acids: CASSYGQGLDNYGYTF.